The 10 T cell receptor beta chains below were found in one sample sequenced in a study of CD8 T cells in ankylosing spondylitis. From the 5' RACE reads, TCRdb called clonotypes with MiXCR, one entry per CDR3 protein. The sample lists 250,000 or so distinct CDR3 sequences, about 11% occurring once. The sample was blood, either unsorted or a sorted T cell fraction (not recorded which). The receptors stem from a male donor with ankylosing spondylitis or in good health (not recorded which).

V and J are TRBV24-1 and TRBJ1-4, with 8 positions matching TRBD1. This CDR3 is 20 amino acids long. Germline CDR1 and CDR2: KGHDR and SFDVKD. With V trimmed by 9 bases and J by 0 bases, 20 bases remained unmatched. CDR3 in DNA: TGTGCCACCGCGGGAACTCCGGACAGGGAGGGGGAAGCAACTAATGAAAAACTGTTTTTT. Translation gives CATAGTPDREGEATNEKLFF.

This clonotype was detected many times. The genes are TRBV5-1 and TRBJ2-1; D uncertain. The germline V gene has CDR1 SGHRS and CDR2 YFSETQ. The CDR3 contains 13 residues. V lost 4 bases, J lost 6 bases, and 11 bases lay in between. This chain's CDR3 is CASSPRPSNEQFF. For the CDR3, the DNA is TGCGCCAGCAGCCCGCGACCCAGCAATGAGCAGTTCTTC. Looking up the rest from reference TRBV5-1 and TRBJ2-1 gives the full variable domain: KAGVTQTPRYLIKTRGQQVTLSCSPISGHRSVSWYQQTPGQGLQFLFEYFSETQRNKGNFPGRFSGRQFSNSRSEMNVSTLELGDSALYLCASSPRPSNEQFFGPGTRLTVL.

This clonotype was recorded at least ten times. The chain links TRBV15 to TRBJ2-2; D is perhaps TRBD1 (6 bases). The V gene lost 1 base and the J gene lost 3 bases, with 12 bases spanning the gap. In germline, CDR1 is LNHNV, CDR2 YYDKDF (reference sequence). This CDR3 contains 16 residues. The CDR3 sequence is CATSRVRTAYTGELFF. The CDR3 coding sequence is TGTGCCACCAGCAGAGTGAGGACAGCCTACACCGGGGAGCTGTTTTTT.

This clonotype showed up many times. The rearrangement links TRBV6-1 to TRBJ1-2; D is unclear. The V end was cut by 6 bases, the J end by 3 bases, with 11 bases between. The CDR3 contains 13 residues. Germline V gene sequence: CDR1 MNHNS, CDR2 SASEGT. The CDR3 DNA reads TGTGCCAGCAGACCCTCCACCTACTATGGCTACACCTTC. It codes for CASRPSTYYGYTF.

The table lists this clonotype with many counts. The chain links TRBV12-3 or TRBV12-4 to TRBJ2-3, with D maybe TRBD2 (5 bases). The CDR3 consists of 14 residues. V lost 3 bases and J lost 0, with 7 bases in between. The CDR3 DNA reads TGTGCCAGCAGTTTTACGGGGAGCACAGATACGCAGTATTTT. Protein: CASSFTGSTDTQYF.

This chain uses TRBV20-1 with TRBJ2-3, with a tentative D call TRBD2 (6 bases). Germline V lookup: CDR1 DFQATT, CDR2 SNEGSKA (reference sequence). Trimming took 2 bases from V and 8 from J, leaving 20 bases between them. This CDR3 region has 15 residues. The CDR3 loop is CSARFGTGTRGTQYF. The CDR3 DNA sequence: TGCAGTGCTAGATTCGGGACTGGTACTCGGGGTACGCAGTATTTT.

This clonotype was observed at least ten times. The chain is built from TRBV12-3 or TRBV12-4 and TRBJ2-1; 7 bases are shared with TRBD2. V lost 2 bases and J lost 0; bases outside the gene matches: 4. The CDR3 is 16 amino acids. The CDR3 nucleotides read TGTGCCAGCAGTTTATTCGGCGGGAGCTCCTACAATGAGCAGTTCTTC. Translating gives CASSLFGGSSYNEQFF.

This clonotype turned up a few times. In nucleotides, the CDR3 is TGTGCCAGCAGCCAACAGACAGTCTCGAACACCGGGGAGCTGTTTTTT. It specifies CASSQQTVSNTGELFF. The rearrangement links TRBV14 to TRBJ2-2, with D perhaps TRBD1 (5 bases). This CDR3 is 16 amino acids long. V lost 2 bases, J lost 0 bases, and 10 bases lay in between. From germline, CDR1 is SGHDN and CDR2 FVKESK.

The gene calls are TRBV5-1 and TRBJ2-3, with D perhaps being TRBD1 or TRBD2 (5 bases each). The CDR3 runs 16 residues. V gave up 4 bases and J gave up 5 bases, with 20 bases separating them. The germline V gene has CDR1 SGHRS and CDR2 YFSETQ. CDR3 amino acids: CASSPSPSPGGDTQYF. The DNA of the CDR3 is TGCGCCAGCAGCCCTAGTCCTTCGCCTGGGGGAGATACGCAGTATTTT.

The table lists this clonotype with a few counts. This may arise from a read error, as a much more abundant clone is one base away. V usage is TRBV5-1 and J usage is TRBJ2-5, with 8 bases aligning to TRBD1. This CDR3 is 14 amino acids long. The V gene end was trimmed by 4 bases and the J gene end by 2 bases; junction bases not matched to a gene: 4. The V gene's germline CDR1 is SGHRS and CDR2 YFSETQ. Here the CDR3 reads CASSTGQGQETQYF. The CDR3 DNA reads TGCGCCAGCAGCACCGGACAGGGACAAGAGACCCAGTACTTC.